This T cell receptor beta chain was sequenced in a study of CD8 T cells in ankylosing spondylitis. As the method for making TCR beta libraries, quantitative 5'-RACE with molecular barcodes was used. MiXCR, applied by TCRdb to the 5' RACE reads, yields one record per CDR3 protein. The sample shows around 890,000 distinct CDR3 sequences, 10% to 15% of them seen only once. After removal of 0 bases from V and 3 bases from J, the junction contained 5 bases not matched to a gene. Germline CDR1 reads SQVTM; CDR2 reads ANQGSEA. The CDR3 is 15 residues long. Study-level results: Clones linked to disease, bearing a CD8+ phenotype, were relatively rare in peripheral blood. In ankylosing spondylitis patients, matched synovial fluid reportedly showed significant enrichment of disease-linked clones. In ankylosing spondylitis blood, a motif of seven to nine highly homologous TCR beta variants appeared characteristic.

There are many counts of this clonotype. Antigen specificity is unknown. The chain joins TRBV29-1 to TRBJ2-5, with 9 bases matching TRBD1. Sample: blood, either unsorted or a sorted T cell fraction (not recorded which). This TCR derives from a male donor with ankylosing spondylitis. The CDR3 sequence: CSVEDLRDREETQYF. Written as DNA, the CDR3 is TGCAGCGTTGAAGACCTCAGGGACAGGGAAGAGACCCAGTACTTC.